The 10 T cell receptor beta chains below were found in one sample sequenced in a study of T-cell reconstitution after alpha-beta-depleted transplantation in children. Library preparation (for TCRbeta) was performed with unique molecular identifiers. TCRdb reprocessed the PCR reads with MiXCR, giving one entry per CDR3 protein. The sample lists more than 90,000 distinct CDR3 sequences, over 9% occurring once. Sequences were derived from PBMCs, sampled before TCRalphabeta/CD19-depleted stem cell transplant. These receptors all come from a boy aged 2 to 9 with acute lymphoblastic leukemia, due to receive a stem cell transplant.

This clonotype was detected only a few times. The chain couples TRBV14 to TRBJ2-5; no reliable D call. In germline, CDR1 is SGHDN, CDR2 FVKESK. Between the trimmed V and J ends, which lost 4 bases and 5 bases, there was a span of 20 bases. This CDR3 is 16 amino acids long. This CDR3 is CASSPVDFFTLETQYF. CDR3 nucleotide sequence: TGTGCCAGCAGCCCCGTAGATTTTTTTACGTTGGAGACCCAGTACTTC. Full variable domain (missing parts from reference TRBV14 and TRBJ2-5): EAGVTQFPSHSVIEKGQTVTLRCDPISGHDNLYWYRRVMGKEIKFLLHFVKESKQDESGMPNNRFLAERTGGTYSTLKVQPAELEDSGVYFCASSPVDFFTLETQYFGPGTRLLVL.

The chain links TRBV28 to TRBJ2-7, with D possibly TRBD1 on 5 matching bases. This CDR3 comprises 14 residues. CDR1 is MDHEN, CDR2 SYDVKM, per germline. V lost 6 bases and J lost 2, with 14 bases in between. CDR3 in DNA: TGTGCCAGCAGGCCAGGGATTCCGGCCTACGAGCAGTACTTC. It codes for CASRPGIPAYEQYF.

This clonotype was found many times. This chain connects TRBV3-1 to TRBJ2-3; no clear D. The CDR3 is 13 residues long. Per germline, CDR1 LGHDT and CDR2 YNNKEL (reference sequence). Trimming left V 0 bases short and J 10 bases short, with 11 bases between. Here the CDR3 DNA reads TGTGCCAGCAGCCAAGATTTCCAGAAATCGCAGTATTTT. It yields the protein CASSQDFQKSQYF.

This clonotype was seen at least ten times. The genes are TRBV4-1 and TRBJ1-1; D ambiguous. Germline V CDR1 and CDR2: MGHRA, YSYEKL. The CDR3 is 14 amino acids. V shed 2 bases and J shed 3 bases, with 10 bases lying between them. The CDR3 DNA follows: TGCGCCAGCAGCCAAAGGGCGGGGTACACTGAAGCTTTCTTT. Its protein product is CASSQRAGYTEAFF.

The chain employs TRBV20-1 and TRBJ2-5; no reliable D call. This CDR3 contains 15 residues. Germline V gene lookup returns CDR1 DFQATT and CDR2 SNEGSKA (reference sequence). Trimming removed 1 base at V and 4 bases at J, with 16 bases between. The CDR3 DNA reads as TGCAGTGCTAGAGGTTTTGACGATTTTGGAGAGACCCAGTACTTC. Its protein is CSARGFDDFGETQYF.

This clonotype has just a few counts. The rearrangement joins TRBV6-5 to TRBJ1-1; D remains unclear. CDR1 is MNHEY, CDR2 SVGAGI, per germline. The CDR3 sequence is 15 residues long. V gave up 2 bases and J gave up 6 bases, with 16 bases separating them. This CDR3 reads CASSYGPFNGAEAFF. The DNA of the CDR3 is TGTGCCAGCAGTTACGGGCCTTTCAACGGCGCTGAAGCTTTCTTT.

A few counts support this clonotype. The V call is TRBV3-1, the J call TRBJ1-5, with D perhaps matching TRBD1 (5 bases). Germline V gene sequence: CDR1 LGHDT, CDR2 YNNKEL (reference sequence). The CDR3 sequence is 15 residues long. V dropped 0 bases and J dropped 5 bases, with 11 bases sitting between them. Here the CDR3 DNA reads TGTGCCAGCAGCCAAGATTTCCGGGGACATCAGCCCCAGCATTTT. This codes for CASSQDFRGHQPQHF.

The chain employs TRBV27 and TRBJ2-7, with 11 bases matching TRBD2. This CDR3 comprises 18 residues. Germline values: CDR1 MNHEY, CDR2 SMNVEV (reference sequence). The V gene end was trimmed by 7 bases and the J gene end by 4 bases; junction bases not matched to a gene: 18. The chain's CDR3 is CASTRLAGGLIRTYEQYF. The DNA for the CDR3 is TGTGCCAGCACCCGCCTAGCGGGAGGCCTAATTCGTACGTACGAGCAGTACTTC.

The V gene is TRBV2, the J gene TRBJ2-7; perhaps TRBD1 as D (6 bases). The CDR3 has 13 residues. The V and J ends lost 6 bases and 2 bases respectively, with 11 bases between them. Germline V gives CDR1 SNHLY, CDR2 FYNNEI. The CDR3 nucleotides are TGTGCCAGCAGATCCGGGACAACCTACGAGCAGTACTTC. Protein sequence: CASRSGTTYEQYF.

V is TRBV5-1 and J is TRBJ2-1, with a possible D match to TRBD2 (5 bases). The CDR3 runs to 13 residues. V shed 4 bases and J shed 3 bases, with 8 bases lying between them. The germline V gene encodes CDR1 SGHRS and CDR2 YFSETQ. In DNA, the CDR3 is TGCGCCAGCAGCCCCGGGAACTACAATGAGCAGTTCTTC. This encodes CASSPGNYNEQFF.